What follows are 3 T cell receptor beta chains derived from one specimen sequenced in a study of control samples from healthy donors and cancer patients. Some clones are missing from TCRdb's copy, which holds only in-frame ones; the method was immunoSEQ multiplex PCR. The table lists about 53,000 clones, roughly 87% of them singletons. The specimen was PBMCs. The receptors were sampled from a man aged 55 to 70 with head and neck cancer.

This chain uses TRBV7-9 with TRBJ2-3, with D perhaps matching TRBD1 (6 bases). Trimming took 1 base from V and 6 from J, leaving 14 bases between them. This CDR3 comprises 15 residues. Germline V gene lookup returns CDR1 SEHNR and CDR2 FQNEAQ (reference sequence). The CDR3 here is CASSLVRGISDTQYF. For the CDR3, the DNA is TGTGCCAGCAGCTTAGTCAGGGGTATTTCGGATACGCAGTATTTT.

The CDR3 coding sequence is TGTGCTAGTGGTTTGGTACATCTTCCGGGCGGAGCCCACAATGAGCAGTTCTTC. This gives the protein CASGLVHLPGGAHNEQFF. The chain has TRBV12-5 and TRBJ2-1, with unresolved D. The CDR3 length is 18 residues. The V gene's germline CDR1 is LGHNT and CDR2 FRNRAP. The germline V and J ends were trimmed by 0 bases and 5 bases, with 20 bases remaining between them.

This chain uses TRBV9 with TRBJ2-5; D remains unclear. Trimming took 0 bases from V and 1 from J, leaving 7 bases between them. CDR3 length equals 14 residues. CDR1 is SGDLS and CDR2 is YYNGEE in the germline V gene. The CDR3 loop reads CASSVGSSQETQYF. The CDR3 DNA reads as TGTGCCAGCAGCGTAGGGAGCAGCCAAGAGACCCAGTACTTC.